The 25 T cell receptor beta chains below all came from one sample that was sequenced in a study of T cells in localized non-small cell lung cancer. The protocol was immunoSEQ multiplex PCR, while the TCRdb copy is restricted to in-frame clones and leaves out a portion. This table holds 45,000 to 60,000 clones, approximately 80% found once. Here the sequenced sample was peripheral blood, taken before any cancer treatment. The receptors originated from a female donor over 55 with stage II squamous cell lung carcinoma.

This rearrangement joins TRBV29-1 to TRBJ2-5; D is undetermined. Germline V gene lookup returns CDR1 SQVTM and CDR2 ANQGSEA. The V gene lost 1 base and the J gene lost 2 bases, with 8 bases spanning the gap. The length of the CDR3 is 13 residues. CDR3 protein: CSVEVGPQETQYF. The CDR3 DNA follows: TGCAGCGTTGAAGTAGGCCCGCAAGAGACCCAGTACTTC.

V is TRBV5-8 and J is TRBJ1-1; maybe TRBD1 (6 bases). CDR3 size: 14 residues. Germline V gene data show CDR1 as SGHTS and CDR2 as YDEGEE. V dropped 0 bases and J dropped 3 bases, with 9 bases sitting between them. The CDR3 DNA follows: TGTGCCAGCAGCTTGGAAGGGGGGTACACTGAAGCTTTCTTT. This translates into CASSLEGGYTEAFF.

The V and J genes are TRBV2 and TRBJ1-2; 11 bases agree with TRBD1. The CDR3 runs 15 residues. Trimming removed 4 bases from V and 8 bases from J; junction bases left unmatched: 9. Per the germline V gene, CDR1 is SNHLY and CDR2 is FYNNEI. The CDR3 spells CASSGMGQGVTGYTF. CDR3 DNA sequence: TGTGCCAGCAGTGGAATGGGACAGGGGGTTACAGGCTACACCTTC.

This rearrangement joins TRBV9 to TRBJ1-2, with D possibly TRBD1 on 6 matching bases. The CDR3 runs 15 residues. V lost 4 bases, J lost 6 bases, and 19 bases lay in between. CDR1 is SGDLS, CDR2 YYNGEE, per germline. CDR3 coding DNA: TGTGCCAGCAGCCTACAGGGTTCGAACTATGATGGCTACACCTTC. Residues: CASSLQGSNYDGYTF.

CDR3 bases: TGTGCCAGCTTACCGGGACAGGTGAACACTGAAGCTTTCTTT. This gives the protein CASLPGQVNTEAFF. V and J are TRBV18 and TRBJ1-1; 8 positions match TRBD1. Germline values: CDR1 KGHSH, CDR2 LQKENI. This CDR3 is 14 amino acids long. J gave up 0 bases and V 7 bases, and 4 bases lay outside the gene matches.

This clone appeared a few times. The chain employs TRBV4-1 and TRBJ1-5; no firm D call. In germline, CDR1 is MGHRA, CDR2 YSYEKL. CDR3 length equals 15 residues. V lost 3 bases to trimming and J lost 5 bases, with 14 bases between them. CDR3 DNA: TGCGCCAGCAGCCAGAGGGAGATTGGGGATCAGCCCCAGCATTTT. Its protein is CASSQREIGDQPQHF.

The sample holds a few counts of this clone. V gene TRBV19 combines with J gene TRBJ2-5; 8 bases line up with TRBD1. V lost 6 bases to trimming and J lost 0 bases; unmatched junction nucleotides: 6. CDR3 length: 15 residues. CDR1 and CDR2 (germline): LNHDA, SQIVND (reference sequence). This chain's CDR3 is CASSTGTGYQETQYF. DNA of the CDR3: TGTGCCAGTAGCACCGGGACAGGTTACCAAGAGACCCAGTACTTC.

This clone was counted only a few times. The V gene is TRBV30, the J gene TRBJ1-1; a possible D gene is TRBD1 (6 bases). This CDR3 spans 12 amino acids. Deletions cut 7 bases from V and 1 base from J, with 10 bases between. The germline V gene has CDR1 GTSNPN and CDR2 SVGIG (reference sequence). CDR3 sequence reads: CASAQGNTEAFF. In DNA, the CDR3 is TGTGCCTCCGCACAGGGGAACACTGAAGCTTTCTTT.

The CDR3 protein is CASSQVPGQGTGANVLTF. The CDR3 coding sequence is TGCGCCAGCAGCCAAGTCCCGGGACAGGGGACTGGGGCCAACGTCCTGACTTTC. V usage is TRBV4-1 and J usage is TRBJ2-6; 10 bases are shared with TRBD1. Germline loops: CDR1 MGHRA, CDR2 YSYEKL. CDR3 size: 18 residues. With V trimmed by 1 base and J by 2 bases, 5 bases remained unmatched.

This chain links TRBV7-2 with TRBJ1-5, with D possibly TRBD1 on 5 matching bases. V gave up 3 bases and J gave up 4 bases, with 13 bases separating them. The CDR3 spans 15 residues. CDR1 and CDR2 (germline): SGHTA, FQGNSA. This CDR3 is CASSLDPTANQPQHF. The CDR3 DNA reads as TGTGCCAGCAGCTTGGACCCGACAGCTAATCAGCCCCAGCATTTT.

The chain couples TRBV6-1 to TRBJ2-7; D uncertain. Between the trimmed V and J ends, which lost 5 bases and 3 bases, there was a span of 8 bases. This CDR3 comprises 12 residues. Germline CDR1 and CDR2: MNHNS and SASEGT. The DNA for the CDR3 is TGTGCCAGCAGTAGAGTGGACTACGAGCAGTACTTC. Amino acid sequence: CASSRVDYEQYF.

The chain recombines TRBV19 with TRBJ2-2, with 8 bases matching TRBD1. Germline V gene data show CDR1 as LNHDA and CDR2 as SQIVND (reference sequence). Germline trimming cut 4 bases from V and 4 bases from J; bases unmatched to any gene: 8. This CDR3 has 16 amino acids. CDR3 sequence: CASSTPGGAGTGELFF. The DNA for the CDR3 is TGTGCCAGTAGTACCCCAGGGGGCGCAGGCACCGGGGAGCTGTTTTTT.

The genes are TRBV27 and TRBJ1-5; D not resolved. Trimming stripped 2 bases from V and 0 bases from J, with 14 bases between. Per germline, CDR1 MNHEY and CDR2 SMNVEV (reference sequence). The CDR3 sequence is 17 residues long. DNA for the CDR3: TGTGCCAGCAGTTTAAACGCCGACCCTTATAGCAATCAGCCCCAGCATTTT. Translating it yields CASSLNADPYSNQPQHF.

V usage is TRBV19 and J usage is TRBJ1-1, with 12 bases lining up with TRBD1. J was trimmed by 4 bases and V by 3 bases; bases with no gene match: 9. Germline CDR1 and CDR2: LNHDA and SQIVND (reference sequence). This CDR3 is built from 17 residues. CDR3 bases: TGTGCCAGTAGTATCAAGGGACAGGGGGCTTCGAGCACTGAAGCTTTCTTT. Protein product: CASSIKGQGASSTEAFF.

V and J are TRBV6-1 and TRBJ2-5, with TRBD2 matching 10 bases. This CDR3 region has 14 residues. The ends lost 4 bases at V and 4 bases at J; junction bases unmatched: 3. Germline loops: CDR1 MNHNS, CDR2 SASEGT. CDR3: CASSASSGGETQYF. The CDR3, as DNA: TGTGCCAGCAGTGCCTCTAGCGGGGGAGAGACCCAGTACTTC.

CDR3 region: CASINTGRMNTEAFF. CDR3 DNA: TGTGCCAGTATCAATACAGGACGCATGAACACTGAAGCTTTCTTT. The chain carries TRBV19 and TRBJ1-1, with a tentative D call TRBD1 (5 bases). This CDR3 is 15 amino acids long. V was shortened by 7 bases and J by 0 bases, with 15 bases between the two germline ends. Germline CDR1 is LNHDA and CDR2 is SQIVND (reference sequence).

This sequence joins TRBV5-1 and TRBJ1-4, with TRBD1 matching 9 bases. Unmatched junction bases numbered 4, after V lost 4 bases and J lost 6 bases. In germline, CDR1 is SGHRS, CDR2 YFSETQ. The CDR3 contains 14 residues. CDR3 nucleotides: TGCGCCAGCAGCCGGACAGGGGTTTATGAAAAACTGTTTTTT. Translating it yields CASSRTGVYEKLFF.

The V gene is TRBV6-6, the J gene TRBJ1-4; 7 bases align to TRBD1. V lost 7 bases and J lost 4; bases outside the gene matches: 9. Germline CDR1 is MNHNY and CDR2 is SVGAGI (reference sequence). The length of the CDR3 is 15 residues. CDR3 DNA sequence: TGTGCCAGCAACACTTTGACAGGGTATAATGAAAAACTGTTTTTT. Encoded protein: CASNTLTGYNEKLFF.

The J gene is TRBJ2-1, the V gene TRBV12-5; perhaps TRBD2 as D (6 bases). Germline V lookup: CDR1 LGHNT, CDR2 FRNRAP. Between the trimmed V and J ends, which lost 5 bases and 8 bases, there was a span of 16 bases. This CDR3 region has 14 residues. CDR3 sequence: CASGPGGRGDEQFF. The DNA of the CDR3 is TGTGCTAGTGGTCCCGGGGGTCGGGGCGATGAGCAGTTCTTC.

The CDR3 reads CASSLGRGWTEAFF. CDR3 sequence (DNA): TGTGCCAGCAGCTTAGGCAGGGGGTGGACTGAAGCTTTCTTT. The chain combines TRBV7-9 with TRBJ1-1, with 7 nucleotides matching TRBD1. After removal of 1 base from V and 5 bases from J, the junction contained 4 bases not matched to a gene. The CDR3 length is 14 residues. Germline CDR1 is SEHNR and CDR2 is FQNEAQ (reference sequence).

The chain has TRBV19 and TRBJ1-5; TRBD1 matches 9 bases. CDR1 is LNHDA and CDR2 is SQIVND in the germline V gene (reference sequence). This CDR3 has 14 amino acids. V lost 11 bases to trimming and J lost 2 bases; unmatched junction nucleotides: 7. The CDR3 is CAGPGQGCNQPQHF. CDR3 bases: TGTGCCGGGCCGGGACAGGGCTGCAATCAGCCCCAGCATTTT.

This chain links TRBV19 with TRBJ1-1, with D unresolved. In germline, CDR1 is LNHDA, CDR2 SQIVND (reference sequence). The length of the CDR3 is 14 residues. Between the trimmed V and J ends, which lost 7 bases and 4 bases, there was a span of 16 bases. The CDR3, as DNA: TGTGCCAGTACCATACAAGCGGGGAGCACTGAAGCTTTCTTT. This codes for CASTIQAGSTEAFF.

The CDR3 here is CASSIDRTGLRYTF. In DNA form, the CDR3 reads TGTGCCAGTAGTATAGATAGAACAGGGCTGCGCTACACCTTC. The chain joins TRBV19 to TRBJ1-2, with D possibly matching TRBD1 (6 bases). V was shortened by 0 bases and J by 9 bases, with 14 bases between the two germline ends. Germline V gene lookup returns CDR1 LNHDA and CDR2 SQIVND (reference sequence). This CDR3 is built from 14 residues.

The table lists this clone with a count of one. V gene TRBV7-3 combines with J gene TRBJ2-3; TRBD1 aligns across 7 bases. This CDR3 has 14 amino acids. Germline values: CDR1 SGHTA, CDR2 FQGTGA. V lost 5 bases to trimming and J lost 4 bases; unmatched junction nucleotides: 6. CDR3 protein: CASSDRTGSDTQYF. In DNA, the CDR3 is TGTGCCAGCAGCGACCGGACAGGTTCAGATACGCAGTATTTT.

The rearrangement links TRBV19 to TRBJ2-1, with 7 bases matching TRBD2. The CDR3 is 16 amino acids. V was clipped by 4 bases and J by 6 bases; unmatched bases: 12. Germline V gene sequence: CDR1 LNHDA, CDR2 SQIVND (reference sequence). CDR3 in amino acids: CASSKAGDWETNEQFF. CDR3 sequence (DNA): TGTGCCAGTAGTAAGGCGGGGGACTGGGAAACCAATGAGCAGTTCTTC.